The source of this TCR beta chain is a study of T cells after yellow fever vaccination (dated by TCRdb to about 2019). In the study overall: The SMART-Seq v4 Ultra Low Input RNA kit was used to prepare libraries from fractions with low cell numbers. To track T-cell clones before and after primary and booster YFV17D yellow fever vaccination, bulk TCR alpha and beta repertoires were sequenced longitudinally. The cohort comprised two healthy male donors, one aged 18 to 30 and one aged 30 to 40 years. Blood was collected at multiple timepoints before and after primary and secondary immunization, and bulk PBMC replicates and cell subsets were isolated. The paper's findings and limits, for the study overall: Compared with the primary T-cell response, the secondary T-cell response was weaker but faster, peaking on day 5 rather than day 15. The study included only two donors, which limits how far the findings can be generalized. FACS-sorted repertoires could contain abundant contaminating clonotypes from the bulk population, so computational filtering was required. A small share of clonotypes was detected in both CD4 and CD8 compartments, with the overlap likely arising from convergent recombination. After the booster, most of the clones that had expanded following primary vaccination were detected again (roughly 96% of CD4 and around 90% of CD8), which suggests that memory was broadly maintained.

The CDR3 measures 14 amino acids from cysteine to phenylalanine. Of the read, only the CDR3 DNA is kept; its 42 bases are in frame from base 1. V is trimmed back by 7 bases and J by 6 bases, and the junction contains 6 bases that no gene match accounts for. From the germline V gene (reference sequence), CDR1 is LNHDA and CDR2 is SQIVND. Reading the label with the study, this specimen's treatment or condition is: live attenuated yellow fever vaccine strain. At every blood-draw timepoint, two biological replicates of bulk PBMCs were collected. A standard Ficoll-Paque protocol was used to isolate PBMCs from peripheral blood. TriZol was used to extract RNA from bulk PBMCs, CD4 and CD8 fractions, and dextramer-positive and dextramer-negative fractions. A note on this clonotype: This clone's antigen is unknown. No per-base quality is available; no much larger clone lies one base away.

TCR cDNA was synthesized by 5'RACE template switching, which introduced a universal primer site and unique molecular identifiers. Priming of cDNA synthesis was performed from both the TCR alpha and TCR beta constant segments. Library amplification involved two PCR steps, and the second step added sample barcodes and sequencing adapters. Sequencing of libraries was done on Illumina HiSeq 2500 (2x100 bp) or NovaSeq (2x150 bp). On the authors' methods: Reads were demultiplexed and collapsed into UMI consensus sequences with MIGEC, and V(D)J alignment was performed with MiXCR. Using edgeR on replicate PBMC samples, clonotypes were called vaccine-responding if FDR was below 0.01 and the log2 fold change was above 5 up to day 15. CD4 or CD8 identity was assigned to each bulk clonotype according to whether the clonotype was present at higher abundance in the sequenced CD4 repertoire or the sequenced CD8 repertoire. Using fastp trimming at Q25 and MiXCR clonotype assembly, TCRdb reanalyzed the public sequencing data and kept in-frame beta chains. Each entry is one CDR3 protein sequence, shown with its most common DNA and genes. TCRdb assigned the V and J calls; the authors' analysis was not used. This sample gives more than 350,000 distinct CDR3 sequences in total; approximately 10% of them show up just once. The top ten hold less than 20% of the sample.

Source: PBMCs, taken on the day of the first yellow fever vaccination. The sequence links TRBV19 to TRBJ2-1; TRBD2 aligns with 10 central bases. This receptor was obtained from a man aged 18 to 30 who received the YFV17D yellow fever vaccine. The bases read TGTGCCAGTAAAAGAGCGGGGGGGCTCAATGAGCAGTTCTTC. Its protein product is CASKRAGGLNEQFF.